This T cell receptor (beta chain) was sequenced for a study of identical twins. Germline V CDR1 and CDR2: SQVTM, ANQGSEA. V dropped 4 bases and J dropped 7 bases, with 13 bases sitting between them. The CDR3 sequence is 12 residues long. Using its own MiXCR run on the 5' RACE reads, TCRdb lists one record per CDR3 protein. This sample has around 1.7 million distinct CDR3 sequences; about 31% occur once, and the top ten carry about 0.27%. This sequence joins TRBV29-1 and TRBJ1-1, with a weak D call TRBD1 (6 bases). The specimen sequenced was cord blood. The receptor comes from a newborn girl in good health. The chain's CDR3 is CSVVQGIVEAFF. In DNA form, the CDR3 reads TGCAGCGTTGTTCAGGGGATAGTTGAAGCTTTCTTT.